The source of this T cell receptor beta chain is a study of blood T cells in healthy people across ages. Broader study findings: Naive T cell percentage by flow cytometry tracked strongly with beta diversity. Older individuals had lower TCR beta diversity per million T cells (the decline was roughly linear). No conclusive comparison of naive versus antigen-experienced cells was possible with unsorted PBMCs.

Germline CDR1 and CDR2: SGHTA and FQGNSA. Between the trimmed V and J ends, which lost 6 bases and 2 bases, there was a span of 16 bases. The CDR3 has 15 residues. Every donor gave around 10 milliliters of peripheral blood. A remark on this clonotype: Antigen: not known.

The second PCR ran 7 to 11 cycles with a sample-barcoded 5' primer and J-beta primers. TCRdb called the 5' RACE reads again in MiXCR, with one record for every CDR3 protein. This table has 750,000 to 950,000 distinct CDR3 sequences, 25% to 35% appearing once. This same sample was also part of a study on T cells of mothers and their children.

The chain uses TRBV7-2 and TRBJ1-1, with a possible D match to TRBD1 (6 bases). This receptor was obtained from a woman between 40 and 55 years old in good health. Source material: blood. As DNA, the CDR3 is TGTACCAGCAGTTCAGGGGAAGGGGTAAACACTGAAGCTTTCTTT. Its translation is CTSSSGEGVNTEAFF.